The rows below give T cell receptor beta chains drawn from one sample of a study of radiotherapy plus CTLA-4 blockade in lung cancer. The protocol was immunoSEQ multiplex PCR, while the TCRdb copy is restricted to in-frame clones and leaves out a portion. The sample has over 14,000 clones, about 71% seen once. This material consisted of peripheral blood, taken from a patient treated with radiotherapy plus ipilimumab. The receptors were sampled from a human donor with non-small cell lung cancer whose response to radiotherapy plus ipilimumab could not be evaluated. The CDR3 runs from the conserved cysteine through the conserved F or W. The D gene is left open where the match is weak. Rows give clone size only sometimes, using once, few, many, or a class for an expanded clone.

J gene	clone size	V gene	D gene	CDR3 DNA	CDR3 protein
TRBJ2-5	-	TRBV7-2	TRBD1	TGTGCCAGCAGCTTGTCCGGGACAGGAGGTTCAGAGACCCAGTACTTC	CASSLSGTGGSETQYF
TRBJ1-3	-	TRBV9	-	TGTGCCAGCAGCCCCCCGGGAGGGGGAAACACCATATATTTT	CASSPPGGGNTIYF
TRBJ1-2	few	TRBV6-5	TRBD1	TGTGCCAGCATTCTACTCGTTGACAGGGCTGGCTACACCTTC	CASILLVDRAGYTF
TRBJ1-2	medium-sized	TRBV15	-	TGTGCCACCAGCATCGACACGGCGGGGGGGAAAGGCTATGGCTACACCTTC	CATSIDTAGGKGYGYTF
TRBJ2-7	-	TRBV6-1	-	TGTGCCAGCAGTGAGCCCACAGGGAGGGTAAAATACGAGCAGTACTTC	CASSEPTGRVKYEQYF
TRBJ1-2	-	TRBV4-3	-	TGCGCCAGCAGCCAACAGGACACCCAGGACTATGGCTACACCTTC	CASSQQDTQDYGYTF
TRBJ1-5	-	TRBV6-1	TRBD1	TGTGCCAGCAAGCCGGGACAGGGAAGAGACCAGCCCCAGCATTTT	CASKPGQGRDQPQHF
TRBJ2-2	-	TRBV7-2	TRBD2	TGTGCCAGCAGACCGACTAGCGGGGGGGCCCCCGGGGAGCTGTTTTTT	CASRPTSGGAPGELFF
TRBJ2-7	-	TRBV2	TRBD2	TGTGCCAGCAGCCTTGGGGAGGGGCCACACGAGCAGTACTTC	CASSLGEGPHEQYF
TRBJ2-5	-	TRBV7-2	TRBD1	TGTGCCAGCAGCTTAGGGACAGGGGGCAAGGAGACCCAGTACTTC	CASSLGTGGKETQYF
TRBJ1-1	-	TRBV14	-	TGTGCCAGCAGCCAAGATGAGTGGTGGAACACTGAAGCTTTCTTT	CASSQDEWWNTEAFF
TRBJ1-4	-	TRBV28	-	TGTGCCAGCAGCCCCCCCATGAGTAGCGGTGAAAAACTGTTTTTT	CASSPPMSSGEKLFF
TRBJ2-1	-	TRBV5-8	TRBD2	TGTGCCAGCAGCTCCCTGGGGGGGACGGGGGCCTACAATGAGCAGTTCTTC	CASSSLGGTGAYNEQFF
TRBJ1-2	-	TRBV6-1	-	TGTGCCAGCAGTGAAGCGGGCCTCCGGGGCTACACCTTC	CASSEAGLRGYTF
TRBJ2-7	-	TRBV12-5	-	TGTGCTAGTGCCCCTCGGACAGTCTCCTACGAGCAGTACTTC	CASAPRTVSYEQYF
TRBJ1-6	-	TRBV6-5	-	TGTGCCAGCAGTCGTACCCGTGAGAATTCACCCCTCCACTTT	CASSRTRENSPLHF
TRBJ1-2	few	TRBV19	TRBD1	TGTGCCAGTAGCATTAGGACAGGAGCTTCTAACTATGGCTACACCTTC	CASSIRTGASNYGYTF
TRBJ2-3	-	TRBV30	TRBD1	TGTGCCTGGAGTGGGGGGGACAGGGGGCGCCGAGATACGCAGTATTTT	CAWSGGDRGRRDTQYF
TRBJ1-2	-	TRBV7-9	-	TGTGCCAGCAGCCTCGATCTCTCGTATAGCTATGGCTACACCTTC	CASSLDLSYSYGYTF
TRBJ2-5	-	TRBV13	-	TGTGCCAGCAGCTCCCAGGGGACGCTTCAAGAGACCCAGTACTTC	CASSSQGTLQETQYF
TRBJ2-1	-	TRBV10-3	TRBD1	TGTGCCATCAGTGACAAACGGACAGGGGGCTTCGATGAGCAGTTCTTC	CAISDKRTGGFDEQFF
TRBJ2-5	-	TRBV5-4	TRBD1	TGTGCCAGCAGCCGGACAGGGGGCGAAACCCAGTACTTC	CASSRTGGETQYF
TRBJ2-1	-	TRBV4-3	TRBD1	TGCGCCAGCAGCCAACGAACAGGGGATGAGCAGTTCTTC	CASSQRTGDEQFF
TRBJ1-3	-	TRBV28	-	TGTGCCAGCAGTTTCACAGGGTACGGAAACACCATATATTTT	CASSFTGYGNTIYF
TRBJ1-5	-	TRBV25-1	TRBD1	TGTGCCAGCAGCCCAGGGACAGGGGAATCGCCCCAGCATTTT	CASSPGTGESPQHF
TRBJ1-2	-	TRBV18	-	TGTGCCAGCTCACCCAGCAGGGTCCGCTATGGCTACACCTTC	CASSPSRVRYGYTF
TRBJ1-4	few	TRBV4-1	TRBD1	TGCGCCAGCAGCCAGCCCTCGGCGGACAGGAGTGAAAAACTGTTTTTT	CASSQPSADRSEKLFF
TRBJ1-1	-	TRBV18	-	TGTGCCAGCTCACCCACAACCCGGGTCGCGAACACTGAAGCTTTCTTT	CASSPTTRVANTEAFF
TRBJ1-6	-	TRBV18	-	TGTGCCAGCTCTGACCGGGTTCTCAATTCACCCCTCCACTTT	CASSDRVLNSPLHF
TRBJ1-1	once	TRBV7-2	-	TGTGCCACTTCGATCCAGGGGATCACTGAAGCTTTCTTT	CATSIQGITEAFF
TRBJ1-1	-	TRBV10-3	TRBD1	TGTGCCATCAGCAAACCTGACAGGGACACTGAAGCTTTCTTT	CAISKPDRDTEAFF
TRBJ1-2	-	TRBV2	-	TGTGCCAGCAGTGGGGGGGTAGGATCACTTGGCTATGGCTACACCTTC	CASSGGVGSLGYGYTF
TRBJ2-5	-	TRBV19	-	TGTGCCAGTAGTATCTCGGAGGGGATAAAGGAGACCCAGTACTTC	CASSISEGIKETQYF